A single sample is the source of the 16 T cell receptor beta chains below, sequenced in a study of shared clonotypes between healthy human individuals. Only in-frame clones appear in the TCRdb table, and some are missing; sequencing was by immunoSEQ multiplex PCR. The table shows some 1.1 million clones, with approximately 77% occurring only once. Source material: memory CD4+ T cells from PBMCs. Sample subset: CD45RA-negative fraction. Receptors were obtained from a man younger than 35 in good health. Some clones in this sample may be carry-over from other donors' samples.

V usage is TRBV6-1 and J usage is TRBJ1-1; D might be TRBD1 (6 bases). With 2 bases removed from V and 4 bases from J, the gap between germline ends came to 11 bases. CDR3 size: 14 residues. In germline, CDR1 is MNHNS, CDR2 SASEGT. CDR3 in amino acids: CASSEKGGATEAFF. The CDR3 nucleotides are TGTGCCAGCAGTGAAAAGGGGGGGGCCACTGAAGCTTTCTTT.

The rearrangement uses TRBV27 and TRBJ1-2, with a possible D match to TRBD1 (6 bases). The CDR3 spans 15 residues. Germline CDR1 reads MNHEY; CDR2 reads SMNVEV (reference sequence). The ends were cut back, 2 bases at V and 8 bases at J, with 18 bases in the middle. The CDR3 DNA follows: TGTGCCAGCAGTTTAAAGGCGGGGGCGAATCACGGCTACACCTTC. This sequence encodes CASSLKAGANHGYTF.

This chain uses TRBV7-3 with TRBJ2-3; 7 positions match TRBD1. The V segment lost 1 base and the J segment 3 bases; nucleotides outside the gene matches: 10. This CDR3 contains 17 residues. The V gene's germline CDR1 is SGHTA and CDR2 FQGTGA. The DNA for the CDR3 is TGTGCCAGCAGCTTAAAAGGGGGCGGTGGGGCAACAGATACGCAGTATTTT. It specifies CASSLKGGGGATDTQYF. Drawing the rest from reference TRBV7-3 and TRBJ2-3, the complete variable domain is GAGVSQTPSNKVTEKGKYVELRCDPISGHTALYWYRQSLGQGPEFLIYFQGTGAADDSGLPNDRFFAVRPEGSVSTLKIQRTERGDSAVYLCASSLKGGGGATDTQYFGPGTRLTVL.

The chain is built from TRBV29-1 and TRBJ2-7, with D hard to call. V was trimmed by 4 bases and J by 7 bases, leaving 11 bases between them. The germline gives CDR1 SQVTM, CDR2 ANQGSEA. The CDR3 sequence is 11 residues long. The CDR3 spells CSVGSQFEQYF. CDR3 in DNA: TGCAGCGTTGGTTCCCAATTTGAGCAGTACTTC.

There are a few counts of this clone. The chain links TRBV19 to TRBJ2-7; 11 bases match TRBD1. The CDR3 contains 15 residues. The ends lost 5 bases at V and 3 bases at J; junction bases unmatched: 6. Germline CDR1 is LNHDA and CDR2 is SQIVND (reference sequence). The CDR3, as DNA: TGTGCCAGTAGTGTGCCGGGACAGGGGGTCTACGAGCAGTACTTC. It specifies CASSVPGQGVYEQYF.

The rearrangement links TRBV19 to TRBJ1-5; no reliable D call. The V and J ends lost 6 bases and 4 bases respectively, with 7 bases between them. Germline values: CDR1 LNHDA, CDR2 SQIVND (reference sequence). The CDR3 is 12 residues long. DNA of the CDR3: TGTGCCAGTAGCGCAAGAAATCAGCCCCAGCATTTT. This codes for CASSARNQPQHF. The variable domain in full, completed from reference TRBV19 and TRBJ1-5, reads DGGITQSPKYLFRKEGQNVTLSCEQNLNHDAMYWYRQDPGQGLRLIYYSQIVNDFQKGDIAEGYSVSREKKESFPLTVTSAQKNPTAFYLCASSARNQPQHFGDGTRLSIL.

The rearrangement uses TRBV27 and TRBJ2-5, with 9 bases identical to TRBD2. After removal of 5 bases from V and 5 bases from J, the junction contained 15 bases not matched to a gene. The length of the CDR3 is 17 residues. Germline V lookup: CDR1 MNHEY, CDR2 SMNVEV (reference sequence). DNA of the CDR3: TGTGCCAGCAGTCGCTTCGCGGGAGGGCGGCTTGGGGAGACCCAGTACTTC. It translates to CASSRFAGGRLGETQYF.

The gene calls are TRBV7-9 and TRBJ1-5; D might be TRBD1 (5 bases). This CDR3 is 14 amino acids long. The V gene's germline CDR1 is SEHNR and CDR2 FQNEAQ (reference sequence). V was shortened by 3 bases and J by 4 bases, with 10 bases between the two germline ends. The CDR3 protein is CASSFGGRNQPQHF. DNA of the CDR3: TGTGCCAGCAGCTTCGGGGGAAGGAATCAGCCCCAGCATTTT.

The chain employs TRBV2 and TRBJ2-5; D is perhaps TRBD2 (6 bases). V was clipped by 5 bases and J by 7 bases, with 20 bases between them. The CDR3 has 15 amino acids. Germline CDR1 and CDR2: SNHLY and FYNNEI. CDR3 sequence: CASSPTGTLAVTQYF. The CDR3 DNA reads TGTGCCAGCAGTCCTACCGGGACTTTAGCCGTGACCCAGTACTTC. The entire variable domain, with the rest obtained from reference TRBV2 and TRBJ2-5, is as follows: EPEVTQTPSHQVTQMGQEVILRCVPISNHLYFYWYRQILGQKVEFLVSFYNNEISEKSEIFDDQFSVERPDGSNFTLKIRSTKLEDSAMYFCASSPTGTLAVTQYFGPGTRLLVL.

The chain is built from TRBV19 and TRBJ2-3; D is uncertain. Germline assignment: CDR1 LNHDA and CDR2 SQIVND (reference sequence). CDR3 length: 13 residues. Trimming took off 6 bases at V and 1 base at J, with 8 bases between the two ends. The CDR3 is CASRDRRTDTQYF. The DNA of the CDR3 is TGTGCCAGTAGGGACCGGCGCACAGATACGCAGTATTTT.

The chain links TRBV2 to TRBJ2-5; no firm D call. The V and J ends lost 8 bases and 5 bases respectively, with 9 bases between them. The CDR3 runs 11 residues. Germline V gives CDR1 SNHLY, CDR2 FYNNEI. The CDR3 DNA sequence: TGTGCCAGCCTCCAACTTGAGACCCAGTACTTC. Translation gives CASLQLETQYF.

This clone has more than one count but fewer than ten. The chain carries TRBV5-5 and TRBJ1-1; a possible D gene is TRBD1 (6 bases). V lost 2 bases and J lost 2, with 16 bases in between. The CDR3 is 16 amino acids. Germline-derived CDR1 and CDR2 are SGHKS and YYEKEE (reference sequence). In nucleotides, the CDR3 is TGTGCCAGCAGCTTTCTCCAGGGGCGAGGTAACACTGAAGCTTTCTTT. The encoded protein is CASSFLQGRGNTEAFF.

This clone was counted once. The chain recombines TRBV13 with TRBJ1-2; 9 bases are a match to TRBD1. The germline gives CDR1 PRHDT, CDR2 FYEKMQ (reference sequence). This CDR3 region has 13 residues. The V segment lost 0 bases and the J segment 10 bases; nucleotides outside the gene matches: 3. CDR3 in amino acids: CASSLGRDRAYTF. In nucleotides, the CDR3 is TGTGCCAGCAGCTTAGGGCGGGACAGGGCCTACACCTTC.

This chain links TRBV6-5 with TRBJ2-2; perhaps TRBD1 as D (5 bases). Germline-derived CDR1 and CDR2 are MNHEY and SVGAGI. The CDR3 has 16 amino acids. V was pared by 3 bases and J by 6 bases, with 17 bases between. CDR3 protein: CASSYSGRATAGELFF. In nucleotides, the CDR3 is TGTGCCAGCAGTTATTCGGGCAGGGCGACGGCCGGGGAGCTGTTTTTT.

The chain is built from TRBV5-4 and TRBJ2-1; TRBD1 might be the D (7 bases). V was trimmed by 4 bases and J by 0 bases, leaving 14 bases between them. The CDR3 consists of 16 residues. Germline V gives CDR1 SGHNT, CDR2 YYREEE (reference sequence). This chain's CDR3 is CASSGGTAISYNEQFF. Here the CDR3 DNA reads TGTGCCAGCAGCGGAGGGACAGCTATCTCCTACAATGAGCAGTTCTTC.

Only one count was recorded for this clone. The V gene is TRBV6-1, the J gene TRBJ2-7; D unclear. Germline V gene data show CDR1 as MNHNS and CDR2 as SASEGT. Trimming cost V 10 bases and J 5 bases, with 18 bases left between them. CDR3 length: 13 residues. The CDR3 loop is CATLSGLLNEQYF. In DNA, the CDR3 is TGTGCCACCCTCAGTGGCCTCCTGAACGAGCAGTACTTC.